The TCR beta chain under discussion was sequenced for a study of response to subunit inactivated influenza vaccine. A single record per CDR3 protein comes from TCRdb applying MiXCR to the RT-PCR reads. The table includes around 190,000 distinct CDR3 sequences, 7.5% to 10% detected once. With V trimmed by 5 bases and J by 7 bases, 8 bases remained unmatched. Germline-derived CDR1 and CDR2 are MDHEN and SYDVKM. CDR3 length: 16 amino acids. V gene TRBV28 combines with J gene TRBJ2-4; 13 nucleotides match TRBD2. The material sequenced was non-naive T cells sorted from PBMCs, taken on the day of vaccination. The receptor was derived from a man aged 45-65 years who received an inactivated influenza vaccine. CDR3 amino acids: CASSPKTSGRRNIQYF. DNA of the CDR3: TGTGCCAGCAGTCCAAAGACTAGCGGGAGGCGGAACATTCAGTACTTC.